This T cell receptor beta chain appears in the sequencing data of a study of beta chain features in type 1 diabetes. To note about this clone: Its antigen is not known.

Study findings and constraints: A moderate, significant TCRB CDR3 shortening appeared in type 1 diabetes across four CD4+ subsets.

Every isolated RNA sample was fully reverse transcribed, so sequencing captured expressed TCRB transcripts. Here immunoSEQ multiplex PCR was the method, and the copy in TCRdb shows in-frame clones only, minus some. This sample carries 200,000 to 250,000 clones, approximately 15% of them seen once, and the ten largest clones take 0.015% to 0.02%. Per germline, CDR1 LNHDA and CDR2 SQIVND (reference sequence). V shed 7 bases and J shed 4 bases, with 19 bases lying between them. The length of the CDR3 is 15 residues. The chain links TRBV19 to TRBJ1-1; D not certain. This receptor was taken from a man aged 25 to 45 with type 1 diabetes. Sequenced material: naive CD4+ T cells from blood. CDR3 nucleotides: TGTGCCAGTATTATTGACATCATAATGTCCACTGAAGCTTTCTTT. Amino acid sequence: CASIIDIIMSTEAFF.